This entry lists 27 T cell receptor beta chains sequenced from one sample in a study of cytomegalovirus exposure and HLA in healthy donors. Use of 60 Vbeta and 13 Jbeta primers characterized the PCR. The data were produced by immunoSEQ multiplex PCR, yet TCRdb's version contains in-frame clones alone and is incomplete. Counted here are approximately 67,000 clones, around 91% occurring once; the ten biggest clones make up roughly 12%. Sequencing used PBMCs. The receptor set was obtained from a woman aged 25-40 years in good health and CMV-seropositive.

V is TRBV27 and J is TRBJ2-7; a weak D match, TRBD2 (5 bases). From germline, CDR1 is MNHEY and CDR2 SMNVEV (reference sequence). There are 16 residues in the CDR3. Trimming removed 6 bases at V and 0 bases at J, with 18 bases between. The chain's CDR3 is CASSPARAGPSYEQYF. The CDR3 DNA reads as TGTGCCAGCAGCCCCGCCCGGGCGGGCCCCTCCTACGAGCAGTACTTC.

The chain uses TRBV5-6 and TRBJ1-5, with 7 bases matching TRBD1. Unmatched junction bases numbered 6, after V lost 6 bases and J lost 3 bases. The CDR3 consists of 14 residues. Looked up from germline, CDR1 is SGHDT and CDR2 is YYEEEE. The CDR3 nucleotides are TGTGCCAGCACCGCGGGGACAGTCAATCAGCCCCAGCATTTT. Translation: CASTAGTVNQPQHF.

This chain's CDR3 is CASSSLAQTGEQFF. CDR3 sequence (DNA): TGCGCCAGCAGCTCTCTAGCGCAGACCGGTGAGCAGTTCTTC. J is TRBJ2-1 and V is TRBV5-1; D is possibly TRBD2 (6 bases). V dropped 3 bases and J dropped 9 bases, with 16 bases sitting between them. The germline CDR1 and CDR2 sequences are SGHRS and YFSETQ. CDR3 length: 14 residues.

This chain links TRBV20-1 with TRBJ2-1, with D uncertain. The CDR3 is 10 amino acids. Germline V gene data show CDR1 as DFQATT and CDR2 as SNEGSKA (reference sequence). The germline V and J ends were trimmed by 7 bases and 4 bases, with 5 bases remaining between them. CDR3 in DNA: TGCAGTGTTGTATACAATGAGCAGTTCTTC. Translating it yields CSVVYNEQFF.

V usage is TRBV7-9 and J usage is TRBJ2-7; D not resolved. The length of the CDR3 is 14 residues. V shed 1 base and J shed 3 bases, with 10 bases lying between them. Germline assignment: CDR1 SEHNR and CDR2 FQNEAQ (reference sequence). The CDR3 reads CASSLDGPVYEQYF. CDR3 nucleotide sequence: TGTGCCAGCAGCTTAGATGGGCCTGTCTACGAGCAGTACTTC.

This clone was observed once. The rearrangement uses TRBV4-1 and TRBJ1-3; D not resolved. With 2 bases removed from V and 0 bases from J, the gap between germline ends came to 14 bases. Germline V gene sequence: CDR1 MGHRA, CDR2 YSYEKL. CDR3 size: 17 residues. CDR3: CASSQHKEASSGNTIYF. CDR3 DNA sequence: TGCGCCAGCAGCCAACACAAGGAGGCCTCCTCTGGAAACACCATATATTTT.

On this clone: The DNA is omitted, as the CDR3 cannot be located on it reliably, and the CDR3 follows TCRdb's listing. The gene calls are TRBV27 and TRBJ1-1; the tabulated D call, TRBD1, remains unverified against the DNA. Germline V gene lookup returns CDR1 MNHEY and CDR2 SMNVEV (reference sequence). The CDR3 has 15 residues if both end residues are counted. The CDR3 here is CASSFFGPGATEAFF.

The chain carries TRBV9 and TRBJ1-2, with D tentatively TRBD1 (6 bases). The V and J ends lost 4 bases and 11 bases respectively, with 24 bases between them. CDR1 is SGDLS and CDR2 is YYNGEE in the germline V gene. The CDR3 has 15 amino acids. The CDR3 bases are TGTGCCAGCAGCCCCTCCGGGACACAAAATTTTCAGTACACCTTC. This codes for CASSPSGTQNFQYTF.

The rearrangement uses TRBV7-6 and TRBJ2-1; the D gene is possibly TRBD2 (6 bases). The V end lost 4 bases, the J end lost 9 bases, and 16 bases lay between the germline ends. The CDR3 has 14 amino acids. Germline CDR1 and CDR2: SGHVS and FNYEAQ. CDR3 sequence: CASSSRGGSSEQFF. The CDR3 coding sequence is TGTGCCAGCAGCTCGCGGGGCGGTAGCAGTGAGCAGTTCTTC.

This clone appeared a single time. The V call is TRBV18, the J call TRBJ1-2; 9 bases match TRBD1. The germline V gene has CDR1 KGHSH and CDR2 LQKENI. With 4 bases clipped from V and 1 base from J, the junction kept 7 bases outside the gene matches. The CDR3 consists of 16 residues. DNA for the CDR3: TGTGCCAGCTCACTACGGGGACAGGGAGATAACTATGGCTACACCTTC. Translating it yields CASSLRGQGDNYGYTF.

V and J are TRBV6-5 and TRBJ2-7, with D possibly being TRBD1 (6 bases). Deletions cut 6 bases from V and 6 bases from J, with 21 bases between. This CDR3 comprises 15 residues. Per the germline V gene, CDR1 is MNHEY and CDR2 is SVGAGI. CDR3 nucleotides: TGTGCCAGCAGGACTATACTACAGGGATGGGGCGAGCAGTACTTC. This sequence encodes CASRTILQGWGEQYF.

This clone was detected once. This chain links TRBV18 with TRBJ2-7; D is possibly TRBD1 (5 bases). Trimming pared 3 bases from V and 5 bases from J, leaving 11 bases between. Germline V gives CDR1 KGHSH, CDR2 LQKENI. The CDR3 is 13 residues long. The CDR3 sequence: CASSPGPSDEQYF. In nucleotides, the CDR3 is TGTGCCAGCTCACCGGGGCCTTCGGACGAGCAGTACTTC. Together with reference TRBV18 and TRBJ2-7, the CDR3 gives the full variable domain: NAGVMQNPRHLVRRRGQEARLRCSPMKGHSHVYWYRQLPEEGLKFMVYLQKENIIDESGMPKERFSAEFPKEGPSILRIQQVVRGDSAAYFCASSPGPSDEQYFGPGTRLTVT.

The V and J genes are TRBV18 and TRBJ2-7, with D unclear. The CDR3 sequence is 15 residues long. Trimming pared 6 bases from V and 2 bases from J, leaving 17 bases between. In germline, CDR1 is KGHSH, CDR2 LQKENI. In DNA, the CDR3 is TGTGCCAGCTCTCCCCCCGACGGGTCCACCTACGAGCAGTACTTC. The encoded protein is CASSPPDGSTYEQYF.

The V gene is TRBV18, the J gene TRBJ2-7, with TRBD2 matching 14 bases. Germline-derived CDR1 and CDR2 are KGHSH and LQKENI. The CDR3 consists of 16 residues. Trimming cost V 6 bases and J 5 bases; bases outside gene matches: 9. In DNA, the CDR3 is TGTGCCAGCTCCGGACTAGCGGGAGGAAAAGGAGACGAGCAGTACTTC. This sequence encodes CASSGLAGGKGDEQYF.

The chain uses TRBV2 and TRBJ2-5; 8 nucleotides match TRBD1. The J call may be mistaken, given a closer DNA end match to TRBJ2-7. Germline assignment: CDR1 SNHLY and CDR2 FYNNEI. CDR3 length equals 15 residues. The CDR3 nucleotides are TGTGCCAGCACCTCCCAGGGGGCTAGCTCCTACGAGCAGTACTTC. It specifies CASTSQGASSYEQYF.

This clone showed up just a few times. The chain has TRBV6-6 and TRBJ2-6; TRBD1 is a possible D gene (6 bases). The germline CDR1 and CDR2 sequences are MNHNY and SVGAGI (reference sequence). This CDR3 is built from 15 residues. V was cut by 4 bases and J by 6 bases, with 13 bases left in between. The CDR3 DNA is TGTGCCAGCAGTTTCCACAGGGTGGAGGCCAACGTCCTGACTTTC. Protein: CASSFHRVEANVLTF.

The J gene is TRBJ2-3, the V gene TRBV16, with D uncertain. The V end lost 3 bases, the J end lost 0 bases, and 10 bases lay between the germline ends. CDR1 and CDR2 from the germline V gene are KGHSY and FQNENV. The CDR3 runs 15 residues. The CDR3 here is CASSHFTTSTDTQYF. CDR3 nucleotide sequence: TGTGCCAGCAGCCATTTTACTACTAGCACAGATACGCAGTATTTT.

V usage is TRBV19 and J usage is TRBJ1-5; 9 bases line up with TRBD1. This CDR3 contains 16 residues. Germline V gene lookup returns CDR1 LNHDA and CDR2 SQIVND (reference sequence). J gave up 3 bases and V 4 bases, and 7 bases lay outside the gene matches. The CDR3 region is CASSKPGQGPNQPQHF. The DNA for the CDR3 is TGTGCCAGTAGTAAACCGGGACAGGGTCCCAATCAGCCCCAGCATTTT. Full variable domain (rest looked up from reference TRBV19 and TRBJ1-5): DGGITQSPKYLFRKEGQNVTLSCEQNLNHDAMYWYRQDPGQGLRLIYYSQIVNDFQKGDIAEGYSVSREKKESFPLTVTSAQKNPTAFYLCASSKPGQGPNQPQHFGDGTRLSIL.

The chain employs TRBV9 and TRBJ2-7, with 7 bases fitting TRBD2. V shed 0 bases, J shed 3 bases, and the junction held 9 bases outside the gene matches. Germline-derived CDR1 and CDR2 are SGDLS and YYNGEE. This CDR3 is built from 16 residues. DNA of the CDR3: TGTGCCAGCAGCGTAGGCTGGCGGGAGCTAAACTACGAGCAGTACTTC. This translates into CASSVGWRELNYEQYF.

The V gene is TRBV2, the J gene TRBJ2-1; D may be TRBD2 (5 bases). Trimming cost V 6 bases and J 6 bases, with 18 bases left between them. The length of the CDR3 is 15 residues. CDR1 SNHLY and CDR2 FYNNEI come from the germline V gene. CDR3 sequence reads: CASRYSSGAGNEQFF. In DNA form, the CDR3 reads TGTGCCAGCAGATACTCGAGCGGAGCTGGCAATGAGCAGTTCTTC.

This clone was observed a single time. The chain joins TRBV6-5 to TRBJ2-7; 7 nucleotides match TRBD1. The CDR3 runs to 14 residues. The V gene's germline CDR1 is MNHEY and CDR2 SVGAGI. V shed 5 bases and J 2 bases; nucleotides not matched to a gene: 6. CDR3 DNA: TGTGCCAGCAGTCCCGGGACAGAAACCTACGAGCAGTACTTC. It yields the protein CASSPGTETYEQYF.

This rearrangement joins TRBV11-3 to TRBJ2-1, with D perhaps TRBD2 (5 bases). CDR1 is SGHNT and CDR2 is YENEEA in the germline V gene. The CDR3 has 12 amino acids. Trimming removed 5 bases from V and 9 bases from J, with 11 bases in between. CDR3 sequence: CASSILEGEQFF. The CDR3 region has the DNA TGTGCCAGCAGCATACTAGAAGGTGAGCAGTTCTTC.

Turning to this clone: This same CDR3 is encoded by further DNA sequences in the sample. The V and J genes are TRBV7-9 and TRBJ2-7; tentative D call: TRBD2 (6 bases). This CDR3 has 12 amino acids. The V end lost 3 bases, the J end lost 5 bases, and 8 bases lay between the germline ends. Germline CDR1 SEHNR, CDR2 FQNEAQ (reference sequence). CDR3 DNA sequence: TGTGCCAGCAGCTTGGGGGGACACGAGCAGTACTTC. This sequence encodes CASSLGGHEQYF.

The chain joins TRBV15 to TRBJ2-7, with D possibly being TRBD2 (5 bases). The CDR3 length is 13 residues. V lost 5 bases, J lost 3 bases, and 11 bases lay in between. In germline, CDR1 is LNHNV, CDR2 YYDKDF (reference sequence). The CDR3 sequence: CATSGVRGYEQYF. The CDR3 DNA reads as TGTGCCACCAGCGGCGTTCGGGGCTACGAGCAGTACTTC.

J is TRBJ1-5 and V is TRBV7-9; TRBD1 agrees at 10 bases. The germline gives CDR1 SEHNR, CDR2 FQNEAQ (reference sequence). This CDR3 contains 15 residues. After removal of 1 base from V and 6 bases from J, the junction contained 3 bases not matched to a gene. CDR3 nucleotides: TGTGCCAGCAGCTTAGGACAGGGGGCAAGTCAGCCCCAGCATTTT. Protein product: CASSLGQGASQPQHF.

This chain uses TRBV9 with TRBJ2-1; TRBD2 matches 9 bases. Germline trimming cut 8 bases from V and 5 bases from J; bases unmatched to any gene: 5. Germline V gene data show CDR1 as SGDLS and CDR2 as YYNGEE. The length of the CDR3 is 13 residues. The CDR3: CASLAGLHNEQFF. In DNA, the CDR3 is TGTGCCAGTCTAGCGGGACTCCACAATGAGCAGTTCTTC.

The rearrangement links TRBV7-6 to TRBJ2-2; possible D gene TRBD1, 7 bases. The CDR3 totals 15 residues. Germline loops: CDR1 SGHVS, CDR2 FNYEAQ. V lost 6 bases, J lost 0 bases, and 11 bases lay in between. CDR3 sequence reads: CASRGGGTNTGELFF. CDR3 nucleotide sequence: TGTGCCAGCAGAGGGGGCGGGACGAACACCGGGGAGCTGTTTTTT.